The sequence of this T cell receptor (beta chain) was determined in a study of blood T cell repertoires in COVID-19. Study-level background: COVID-19 samples from acute and convalescent phases originated in the United States, Italy and Spain. In each case, the material was cDNA or gDNA derived from T cells, B-cell-depleted T cells, or PBMCs.

Germline V gene data show CDR1 as MDHEN and CDR2 as SYDVKM. CDR3 length: 15 amino acids. Unmatched junction bases numbered 5, after V lost 6 bases and J lost 3 bases. In the source study's methods: Estimation of nucleated cell counts relied on the amplification of reference gene primers. Only in-frame clones appear in the TCRdb table, and some are missing; sequencing was by immunoSEQ multiplex PCR. The V and J calls and the clone size are those of that table, but D and trimming were determined from the DNA. The repertoire includes a few hundred thousand clones, about 87% of them detected once, and about 8% sits in the top ten.

The sequence derives from a woman between 50 and 59 years old who had recovered from COVID-19. The sequenced sample consisted of peripheral blood. This rearrangement joins TRBV28 to TRBJ2-2; 9 bases line up with TRBD2. CDR3: CASSRAGGYTGELFF. Written as DNA, the CDR3 is TGTGCCAGCAGCAGAGCGGGGGGATACACCGGGGAGCTGTTTTTT.